This T cell receptor (beta chain) originates from a study of T cells after yellow fever vaccination. Findings and limits, study-wide: Though it reached lower strength, the secondary response hit its peak faster, day 5 versus 15.

Turning to this clonotype: Its antigen is currently unknown.

MiXCR, applied by TCRdb to the 5' RACE reads, yields one record per CDR3 protein. The sample holds under 150,000 distinct CDR3 sequences, approximately 14% seen once. The germline V gene encodes CDR1 LGHNA and CDR2 YSLEER. Losses at the gene ends were 4 bases for V and 4 bases for J; bases not matched to a gene: 13. This CDR3 comprises 17 residues. The rearrangement uses TRBV4-3 and TRBJ2-7, with TRBD1 matching over 10 bases. This TCR was sampled from a man aged 18-30 years who received the YFV17D yellow fever vaccine. The source material was CD8+ T cells sorted from PBMCs, sampled 5 days after the yellow fever booster vaccination. The CDR3 region has the DNA TGCGCCAGCAGCCCCTTGGTGAGGGACAGGGGACTTTACGAGCAGTACGTC. Its protein product is CASSPLVRDRGLYEQYV.